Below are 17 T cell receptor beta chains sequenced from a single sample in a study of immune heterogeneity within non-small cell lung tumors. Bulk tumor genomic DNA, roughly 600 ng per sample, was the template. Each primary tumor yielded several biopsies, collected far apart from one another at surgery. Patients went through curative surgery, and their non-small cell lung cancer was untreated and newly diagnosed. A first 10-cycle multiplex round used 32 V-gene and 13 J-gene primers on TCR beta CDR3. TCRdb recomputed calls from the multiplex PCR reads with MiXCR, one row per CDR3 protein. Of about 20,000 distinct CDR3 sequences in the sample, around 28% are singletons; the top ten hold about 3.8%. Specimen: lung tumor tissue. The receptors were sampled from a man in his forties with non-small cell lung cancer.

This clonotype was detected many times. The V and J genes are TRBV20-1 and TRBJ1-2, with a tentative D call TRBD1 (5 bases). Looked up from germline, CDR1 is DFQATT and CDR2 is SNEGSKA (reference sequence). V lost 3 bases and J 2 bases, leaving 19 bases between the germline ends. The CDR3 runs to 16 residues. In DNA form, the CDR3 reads TGCAGTGCTAGTTTAGCGGGAGGGGTTGGGAACTATGGCTACACCTTC. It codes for CSASLAGGVGNYGYTF.

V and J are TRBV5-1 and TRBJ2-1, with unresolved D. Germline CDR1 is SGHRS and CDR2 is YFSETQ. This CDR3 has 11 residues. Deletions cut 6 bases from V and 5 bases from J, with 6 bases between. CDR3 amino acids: CASTINNEQFF. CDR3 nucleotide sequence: TGCGCCAGCACCATAAACAATGAGCAGTTCTTC.

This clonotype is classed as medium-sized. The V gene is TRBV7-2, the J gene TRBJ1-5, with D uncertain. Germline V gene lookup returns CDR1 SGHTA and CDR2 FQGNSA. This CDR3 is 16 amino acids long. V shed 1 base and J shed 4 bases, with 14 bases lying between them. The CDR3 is CASSLEATAQNQPQHF. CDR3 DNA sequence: TGTGCCAGCAGCTTAGAGGCAACAGCTCAAAATCAGCCCCAGCATTTT.

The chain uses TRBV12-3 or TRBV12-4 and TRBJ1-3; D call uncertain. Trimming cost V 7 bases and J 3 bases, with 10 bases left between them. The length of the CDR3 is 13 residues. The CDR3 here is CASIFLVGNTIYF. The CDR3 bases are TGTGCCAGCATTTTTCTAGTTGGAAACACCATATATTTT.

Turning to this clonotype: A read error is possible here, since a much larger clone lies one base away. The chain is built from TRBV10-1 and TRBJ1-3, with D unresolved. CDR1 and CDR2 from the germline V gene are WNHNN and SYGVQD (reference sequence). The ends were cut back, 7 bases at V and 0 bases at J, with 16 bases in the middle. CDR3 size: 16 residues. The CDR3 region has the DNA TGCGCCAGCACTTGCAGCCTATTTCTCTCTGGAAACACCATATATTTT. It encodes CASTCSLFLSGNTIYF.

The DNA for the CDR3 is TGCAGCGCCGATAGGAACGTCTACAATGAGCAGTTCTTC. Amino acids: CSADRNVYNEQFF. The chain employs TRBV29-1 and TRBJ2-1; D gene ambiguous. Per germline, CDR1 SQVTM and CDR2 ANQGSEA. This CDR3 contains 13 residues. The V end was cut by 7 bases, the J end by 3 bases, with 13 bases between.

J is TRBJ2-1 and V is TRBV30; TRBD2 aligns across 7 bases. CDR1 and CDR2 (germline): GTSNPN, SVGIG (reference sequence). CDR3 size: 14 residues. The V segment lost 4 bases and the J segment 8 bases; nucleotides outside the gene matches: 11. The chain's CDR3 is CAWTPPGGSDEQFF. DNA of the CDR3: TGTGCCTGGACCCCCCCGGGAGGAAGCGATGAGCAGTTCTTC.

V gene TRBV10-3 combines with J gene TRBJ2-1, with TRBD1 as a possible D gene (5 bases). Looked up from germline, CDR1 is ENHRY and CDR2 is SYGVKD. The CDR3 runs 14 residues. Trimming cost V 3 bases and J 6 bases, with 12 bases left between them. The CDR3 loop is CAISERGSVNEQFF. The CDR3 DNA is TGTGCCATCAGTGAAAGGGGAAGTGTCAATGAGCAGTTCTTC.

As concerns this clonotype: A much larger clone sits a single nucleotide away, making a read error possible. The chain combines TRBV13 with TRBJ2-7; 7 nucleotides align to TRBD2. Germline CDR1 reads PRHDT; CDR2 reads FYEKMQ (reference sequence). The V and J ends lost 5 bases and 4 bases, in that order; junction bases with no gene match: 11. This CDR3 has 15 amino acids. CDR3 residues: CASSAGLSARYEQYF. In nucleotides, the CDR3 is TGTGCCAGCAGCGCGGGACTATCGGCAAGATACGAGCAGTACTTC. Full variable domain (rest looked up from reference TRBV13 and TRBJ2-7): AAGVIQSPRHLIKEKRETATLKCYPIPRHDTVYWYQQGPGQDPQFLISFYEKMQSDKGSIPDRFSAQQFSDYHSELNMSSLELGDSALYFCASSAGLSARYEQYFGPGTRLTVT.

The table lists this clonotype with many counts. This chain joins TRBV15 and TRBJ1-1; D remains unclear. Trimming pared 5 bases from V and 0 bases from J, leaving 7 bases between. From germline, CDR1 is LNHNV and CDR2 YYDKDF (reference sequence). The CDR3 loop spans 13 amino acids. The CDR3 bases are TGTGCCACCAGCTCCAGAGTGAACACTGAAGCTTTCTTT. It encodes CATSSRVNTEAFF.

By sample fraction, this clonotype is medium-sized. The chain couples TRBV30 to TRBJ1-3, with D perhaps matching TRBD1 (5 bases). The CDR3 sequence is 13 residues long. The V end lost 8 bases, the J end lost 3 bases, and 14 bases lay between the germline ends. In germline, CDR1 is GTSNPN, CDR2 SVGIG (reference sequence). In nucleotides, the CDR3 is TGTGCCGGGGCCAGGGATTATGGAAACACCATATATTTT. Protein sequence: CAGARDYGNTIYF.

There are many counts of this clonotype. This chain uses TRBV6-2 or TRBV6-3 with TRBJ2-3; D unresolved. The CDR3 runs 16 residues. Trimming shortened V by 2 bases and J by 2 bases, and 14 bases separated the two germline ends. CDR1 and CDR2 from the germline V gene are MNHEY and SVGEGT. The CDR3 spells CASSYDGPLSTDTQYF. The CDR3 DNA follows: TGTGCCAGCAGTTACGACGGACCGCTCTCCACAGATACGCAGTATTTT.

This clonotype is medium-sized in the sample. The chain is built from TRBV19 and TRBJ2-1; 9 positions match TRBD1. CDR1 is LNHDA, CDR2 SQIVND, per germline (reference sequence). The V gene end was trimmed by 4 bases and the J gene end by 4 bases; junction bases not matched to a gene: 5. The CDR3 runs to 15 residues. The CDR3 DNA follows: TGTGCCAGTAGTAGTACCGGGACAGGGTACAATGAGCAGTTCTTC. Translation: CASSSTGTGYNEQFF.

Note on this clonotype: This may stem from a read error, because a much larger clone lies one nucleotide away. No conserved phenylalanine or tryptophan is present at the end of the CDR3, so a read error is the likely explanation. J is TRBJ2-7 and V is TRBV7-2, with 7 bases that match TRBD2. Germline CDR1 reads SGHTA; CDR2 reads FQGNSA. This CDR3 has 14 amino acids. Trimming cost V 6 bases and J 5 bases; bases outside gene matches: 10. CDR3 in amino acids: CASRRGGSTDEQYL. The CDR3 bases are TGTGCCAGCAGACGGGGCGGGAGTACCGACGAGCAGTACTTA.

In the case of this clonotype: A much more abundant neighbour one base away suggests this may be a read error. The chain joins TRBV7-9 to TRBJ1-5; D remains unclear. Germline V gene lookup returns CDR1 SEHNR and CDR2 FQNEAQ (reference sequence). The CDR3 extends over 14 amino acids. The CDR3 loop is CANSTLFNNQPQHF. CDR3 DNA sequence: TGTGCCAACAGCACCCTGTTTAACAATCAGCCCCAGCATTTT.

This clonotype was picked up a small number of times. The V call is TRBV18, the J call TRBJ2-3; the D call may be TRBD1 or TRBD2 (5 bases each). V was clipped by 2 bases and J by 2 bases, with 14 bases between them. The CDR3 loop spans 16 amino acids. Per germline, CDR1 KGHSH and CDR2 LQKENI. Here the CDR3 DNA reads TGTGCCAGCTCACCATTGGGACCACCCAACACAGATACGCAGTATTTT. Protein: CASSPLGPPNTDTQYF.

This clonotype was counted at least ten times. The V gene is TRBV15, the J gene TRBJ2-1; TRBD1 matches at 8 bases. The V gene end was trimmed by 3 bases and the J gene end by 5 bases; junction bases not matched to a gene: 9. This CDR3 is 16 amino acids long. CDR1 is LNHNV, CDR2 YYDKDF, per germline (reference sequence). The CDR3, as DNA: TGTGCCACCAGCAGCTTACCGGGACAGGCTCACAATGAGCAGTTCTTC. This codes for CATSSLPGQAHNEQFF. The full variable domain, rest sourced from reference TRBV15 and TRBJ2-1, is DAMVIQNPRYQVTQFGKPVTLSCSQTLNHNVMYWYQQKSSQAPKLLFHYYDKDFNNEADTPDNFQSRRPNTSFCFLDIRSPGLGDTAMYLCATSSLPGQAHNEQFFGPGTRLTVL.